This T cell receptor (beta chain) comes out of a study of beta chain features in type 1 diabetes. Study-level results: Shorter TCRB CDR3s, moderately but significantly so, marked every one of the four CD4+ subsets in Type 1 diabetes patients. Type 1 diabetes patients showed fewer insertions and more deletions at VDJ junctions.

Reverse transcription of all isolated RNA meant that expressed TCRB transcripts were sequenced. The method was immunoSEQ multiplex PCR; TCRdb's version includes in-frame clones alone and lacks a portion of them. The sample includes about 340,000 clones, around an eighth seen only once; the top ten take about 0.016%. Germline V gene data show CDR1 as MDHEN and CDR2 as SYDVKM. The CDR3 has 17 residues. Deletions cut 10 bases from V and 5 bases from J, with 30 bases between. In its sample, this clone was seen a few times. Its antigen is as yet unknown. The sample consisted of naive CD4+ T cells from blood. This clonotype was obtained from a woman aged 18-29 years with type 1 diabetes. The chain combines TRBV28 with TRBJ2-7; D gene unclear. The DNA for the CDR3 is TGTGCCACCCATTCCGCCAGCAGTTTGGGTCTAGTCCACGAGCAGTACTTC. Translated: CATHSASSLGLVHEQYF. The variable domain in full, completed from reference TRBV28 and TRBJ2-7, reads DVKVTQSSRYLVKRTGEKVFLECVQDMDHENMFWYRQDPGLGLRLIYFSYDVKMKEKGDIPEGYSVSREKKERFSLILESASTNQTSMYLCATHSASSLGLVHEQYFGPGTRLTVT.